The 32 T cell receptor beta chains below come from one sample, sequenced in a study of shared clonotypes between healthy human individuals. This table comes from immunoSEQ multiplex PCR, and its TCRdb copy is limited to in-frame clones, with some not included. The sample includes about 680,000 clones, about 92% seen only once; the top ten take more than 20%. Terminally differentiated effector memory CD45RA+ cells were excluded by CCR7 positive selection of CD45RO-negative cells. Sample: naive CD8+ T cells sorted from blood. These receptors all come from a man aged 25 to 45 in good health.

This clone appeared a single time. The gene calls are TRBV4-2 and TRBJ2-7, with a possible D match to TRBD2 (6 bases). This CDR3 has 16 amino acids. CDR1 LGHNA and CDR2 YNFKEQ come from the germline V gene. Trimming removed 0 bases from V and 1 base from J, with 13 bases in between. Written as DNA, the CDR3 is TGTGCCAGCAGCCAAGAAGGCGGGGACCCGTCCTACGAGCAGTACTTC. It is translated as CASSQEGGDPSYEQYF.

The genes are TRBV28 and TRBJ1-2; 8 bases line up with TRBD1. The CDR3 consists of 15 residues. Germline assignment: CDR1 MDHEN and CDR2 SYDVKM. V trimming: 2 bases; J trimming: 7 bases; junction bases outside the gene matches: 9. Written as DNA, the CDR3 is TGTGCCAGCAGTTTACGGGCCGCAGGGGGCCTTGGCTACACCTTC. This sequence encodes CASSLRAAGGLGYTF.

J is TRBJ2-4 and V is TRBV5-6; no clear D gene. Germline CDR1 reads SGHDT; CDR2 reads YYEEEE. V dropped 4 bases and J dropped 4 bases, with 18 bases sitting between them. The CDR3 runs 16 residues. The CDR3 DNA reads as TGTGCCAGCAGCCCACCCTTTCGAGATATGAAAAACATTCAGTACTTC. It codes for CASSPPFRDMKNIQYF.

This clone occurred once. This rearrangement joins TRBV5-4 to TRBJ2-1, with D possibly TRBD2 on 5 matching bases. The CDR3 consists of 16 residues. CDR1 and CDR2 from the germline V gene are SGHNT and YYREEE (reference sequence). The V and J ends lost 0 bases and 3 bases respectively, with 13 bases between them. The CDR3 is CASSLDVSAYYNEQFF. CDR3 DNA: TGTGCCAGCAGCTTGGATGTTAGCGCGTACTACAATGAGCAGTTCTTC.

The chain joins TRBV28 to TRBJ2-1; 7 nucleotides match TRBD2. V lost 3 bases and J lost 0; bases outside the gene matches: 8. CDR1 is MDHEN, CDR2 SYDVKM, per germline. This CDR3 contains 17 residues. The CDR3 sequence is CASSLPGTISSYNEQFF. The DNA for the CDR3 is TGTGCCAGCAGTTTGCCCGGGACTATAAGCTCCTACAATGAGCAGTTCTTC.

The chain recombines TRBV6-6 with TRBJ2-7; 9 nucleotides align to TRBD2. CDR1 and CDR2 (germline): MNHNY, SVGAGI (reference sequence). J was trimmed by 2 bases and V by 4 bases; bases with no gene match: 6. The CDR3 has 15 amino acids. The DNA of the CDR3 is TGTGCCAGCAGTTTAAGCCCTAGCGGGACCTACGAGCAGTACTTC. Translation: CASSLSPSGTYEQYF.

The DNA for the CDR3 is TGTGCCAGCAGCTGGGGGACAGGGGCCGAAAAACTGTTTTTT. Protein: CASSWGTGAEKLFF. The V call is TRBV5-8, the J call TRBJ1-4; the match to TRBD1 covers 10 bases. The CDR3 is 14 residues long. After removal of 3 bases from V and 8 bases from J, the junction contained 4 bases not matched to a gene. CDR1 is SGHTS, CDR2 YDEGEE, per germline. The variable domain in full, with the rest retrieved from reference TRBV5-8 and TRBJ1-4, is EAGVTQSPTHLIKTRGQQATLRCSPISGHTSVYWYQQALGLGLQFLLWYDEGEERNRGNFPPRFSGRQFPNYSSELNVNALELEDSALYLCASSWGTGAEKLFFGSGTQLSVL.

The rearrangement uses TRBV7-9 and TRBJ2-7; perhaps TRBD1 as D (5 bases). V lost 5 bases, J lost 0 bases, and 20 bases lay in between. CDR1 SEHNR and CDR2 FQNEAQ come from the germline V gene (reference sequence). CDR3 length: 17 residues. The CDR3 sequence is CASSPPPWQGSSYEQYF. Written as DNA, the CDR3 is TGTGCCAGCAGCCCACCCCCATGGCAGGGTAGCTCCTACGAGCAGTACTTC.

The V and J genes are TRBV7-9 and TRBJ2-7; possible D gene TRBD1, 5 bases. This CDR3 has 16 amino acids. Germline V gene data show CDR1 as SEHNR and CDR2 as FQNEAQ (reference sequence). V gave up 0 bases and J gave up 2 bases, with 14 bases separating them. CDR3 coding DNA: TGTGCCAGCAGCTTAGCCTCCGGACACTCGGCCTACGAGCAGTACTTC. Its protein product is CASSLASGHSAYEQYF.

Written as DNA, the CDR3 is TGTGCCAGCAGCTTGGGTAGTGCTAACTATGGCTACACCTTC. Translating gives CASSLGSANYGYTF. V and J are TRBV13 and TRBJ1-2, with D hard to call. Trimming shortened V by 3 bases and J by 0 bases, and 8 bases separated the two germline ends. CDR3 size: 14 residues. Per the germline V gene, CDR1 is PRHDT and CDR2 is FYEKMQ (reference sequence). The complete variable domain, with remaining parts taken from reference TRBV13 and TRBJ1-2, reads AAGVIQSPRHLIKEKRETATLKCYPIPRHDTVYWYQQGPGQDPQFLISFYEKMQSDKGSIPDRFSAQQFSDYHSELNMSSLELGDSALYFCASSLGSANYGYTFGSGTRLTVV.

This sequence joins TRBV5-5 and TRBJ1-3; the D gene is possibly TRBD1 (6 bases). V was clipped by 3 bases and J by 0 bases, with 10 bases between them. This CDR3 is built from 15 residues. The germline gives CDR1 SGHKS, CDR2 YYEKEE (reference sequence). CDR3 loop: CASSSDSSSGNTIYF. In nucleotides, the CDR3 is TGTGCCAGCAGCTCGGACAGTAGCTCTGGAAACACCATATATTTT.

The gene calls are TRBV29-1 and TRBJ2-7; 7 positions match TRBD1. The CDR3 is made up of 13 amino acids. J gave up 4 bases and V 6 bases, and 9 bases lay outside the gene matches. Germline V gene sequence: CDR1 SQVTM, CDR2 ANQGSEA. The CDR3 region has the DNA TGCAGCGTGAGGGACAGTGGGGAATACGAGCAGTACTTC. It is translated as CSVRDSGEYEQYF.

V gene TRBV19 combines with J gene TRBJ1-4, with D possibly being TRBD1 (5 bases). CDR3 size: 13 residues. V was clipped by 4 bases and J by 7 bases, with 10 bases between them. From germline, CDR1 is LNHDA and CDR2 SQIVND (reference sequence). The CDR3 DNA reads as TGTGCCAGTAGTAGGACACTCCTTGAAAAACTGTTTTTT. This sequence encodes CASSRTLLEKLFF.

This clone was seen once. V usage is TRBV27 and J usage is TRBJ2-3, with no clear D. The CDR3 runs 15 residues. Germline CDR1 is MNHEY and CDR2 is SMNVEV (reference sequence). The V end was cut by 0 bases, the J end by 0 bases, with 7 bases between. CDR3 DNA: TGTGCCAGCAGTTTATCCCTCTCTAGCACAGATACGCAGTATTTT. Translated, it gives CASSLSLSSTDTQYF.

CDR3 amino acids: CASSLGTNNEQYF. The CDR3 coding sequence is TGTGCCAGCAGCTTAGGGACGAACAACGAGCAGTACTTC. This chain links TRBV7-6 with TRBJ2-7; D not certain. The CDR3 is made up of 13 amino acids. V lost 1 base and J 5 bases, leaving 9 bases between the germline ends. Germline loops: CDR1 SGHVS, CDR2 FNYEAQ.

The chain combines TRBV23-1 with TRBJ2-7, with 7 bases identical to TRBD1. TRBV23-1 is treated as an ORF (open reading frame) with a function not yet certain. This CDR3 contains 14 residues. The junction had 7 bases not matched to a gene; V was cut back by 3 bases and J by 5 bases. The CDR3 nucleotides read TGCGCCAGCAGTCAGGTCAGGGGGTGCCACGAGCAGTACTTC. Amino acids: CASSQVRGCHEQYF.

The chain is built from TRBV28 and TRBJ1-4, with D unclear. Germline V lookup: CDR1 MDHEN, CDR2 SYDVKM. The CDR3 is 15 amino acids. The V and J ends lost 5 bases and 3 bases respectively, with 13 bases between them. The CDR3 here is CASSPPQAANEKLFF. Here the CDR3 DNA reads TGTGCCAGCAGTCCCCCTCAGGCGGCTAATGAAAAACTGTTTTTT.

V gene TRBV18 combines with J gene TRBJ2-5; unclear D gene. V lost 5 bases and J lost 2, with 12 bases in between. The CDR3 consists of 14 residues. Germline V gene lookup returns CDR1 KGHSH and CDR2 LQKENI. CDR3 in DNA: TGTGCCAGCTCAAGAACAGTATATCAAGAGACCCAGTACTTC. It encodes CASSRTVYQETQYF.

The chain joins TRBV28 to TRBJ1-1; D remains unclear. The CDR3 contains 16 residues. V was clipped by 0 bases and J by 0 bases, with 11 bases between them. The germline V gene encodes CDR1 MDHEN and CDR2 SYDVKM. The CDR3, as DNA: TGTGCCAGCAGTTTATGGGGCACCGCTATGAACACTGAAGCTTTCTTT. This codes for CASSLWGTAMNTEAFF.

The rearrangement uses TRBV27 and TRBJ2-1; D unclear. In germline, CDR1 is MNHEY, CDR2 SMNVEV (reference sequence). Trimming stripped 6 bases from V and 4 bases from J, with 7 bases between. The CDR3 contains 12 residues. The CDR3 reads CASSPLYNEQFF. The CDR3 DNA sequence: TGTGCCAGCAGCCCGCTTTACAATGAGCAGTTCTTC.

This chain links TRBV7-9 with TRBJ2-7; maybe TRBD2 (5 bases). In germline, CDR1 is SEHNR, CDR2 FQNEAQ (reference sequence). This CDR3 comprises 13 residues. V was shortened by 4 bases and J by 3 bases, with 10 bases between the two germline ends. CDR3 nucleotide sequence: TGTGCCAGCAGCTCCTACCGGGACTACGAGCAGTACTTC. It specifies CASSSYRDYEQYF.

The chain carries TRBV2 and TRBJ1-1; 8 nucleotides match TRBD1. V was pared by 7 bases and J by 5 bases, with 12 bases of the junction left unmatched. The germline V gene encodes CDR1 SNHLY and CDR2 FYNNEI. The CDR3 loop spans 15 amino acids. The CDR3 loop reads CASKGQGAGSTEAFF. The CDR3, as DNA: TGTGCCAGCAAGGGCCAGGGGGCGGGTAGTACTGAAGCTTTCTTT.

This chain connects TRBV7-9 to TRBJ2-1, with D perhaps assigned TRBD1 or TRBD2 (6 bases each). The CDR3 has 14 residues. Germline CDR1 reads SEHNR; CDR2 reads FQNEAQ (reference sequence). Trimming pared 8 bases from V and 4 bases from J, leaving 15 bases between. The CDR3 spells CASQGRPAYNEQFF. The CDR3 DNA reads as TGTGCCAGCCAGGGGAGGCCGGCTTACAATGAGCAGTTCTTC.

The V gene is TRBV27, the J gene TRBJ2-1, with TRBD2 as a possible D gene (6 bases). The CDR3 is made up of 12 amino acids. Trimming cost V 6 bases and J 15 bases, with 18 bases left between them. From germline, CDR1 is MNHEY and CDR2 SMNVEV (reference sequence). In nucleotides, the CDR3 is TGTGCCAGCAGCAATACGGGGGTATGGGGGTTCTTC. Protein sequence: CASSNTGVWGFF.

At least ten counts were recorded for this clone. CDR3 amino acids: CASSQENTASGAYEQYF. In DNA, the CDR3 is TGCGCCAGCAGCCAGGAGAACACGGCTAGCGGGGCCTACGAGCAGTACTTC. V usage is TRBV4-3 and J usage is TRBJ2-7; 9 positions match TRBD2. The CDR3 consists of 17 residues. Unmatched junction bases numbered 11, after V lost 3 bases and J lost 2 bases. The germline CDR1 and CDR2 sequences are LGHNA and YSLEER.

The DNA of the CDR3 is TGCGCCAGCAGCCGACCCCAATCGGCTAGCGGGCGCTACGAGCAGTACTTC. Its protein product is CASSRPQSASGRYEQYF. This chain uses TRBV4-1 with TRBJ2-7; TRBD2 matches at 8 bases. J lost 3 bases, V lost 4 bases, and 14 bases had no gene match. Germline V gene sequence: CDR1 MGHRA, CDR2 YSYEKL. The CDR3 is made up of 17 amino acids.

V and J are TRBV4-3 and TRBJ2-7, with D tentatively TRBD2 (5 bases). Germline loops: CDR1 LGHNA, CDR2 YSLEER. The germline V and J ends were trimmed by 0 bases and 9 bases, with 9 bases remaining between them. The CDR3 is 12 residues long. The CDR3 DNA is TGCGCCAGCAGCCAAGATGGTGGGAGGCAGTACTTC. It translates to CASSQDGGRQYF.

The CDR3 spells CASSDIEQGAETQYF. The CDR3 nucleotides read TGTGCCAGCAGTGACATCGAACAGGGGGCAGAGACCCAGTACTTC. V and J are TRBV2 and TRBJ2-5, with 9 positions matching TRBD1. This CDR3 contains 15 residues. Trimming at V came to 3 bases and at J to 4 bases, leaving 6 bases not matched to a gene. CDR1 and CDR2 (germline): SNHLY, FYNNEI.

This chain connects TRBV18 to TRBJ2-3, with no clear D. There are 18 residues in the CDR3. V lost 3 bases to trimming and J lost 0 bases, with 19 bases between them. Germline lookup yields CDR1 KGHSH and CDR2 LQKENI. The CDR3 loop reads CASSPNEWASHSTDTQYF. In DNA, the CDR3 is TGTGCCAGCTCACCGAACGAGTGGGCTTCACACAGCACAGATACGCAGTATTTT.

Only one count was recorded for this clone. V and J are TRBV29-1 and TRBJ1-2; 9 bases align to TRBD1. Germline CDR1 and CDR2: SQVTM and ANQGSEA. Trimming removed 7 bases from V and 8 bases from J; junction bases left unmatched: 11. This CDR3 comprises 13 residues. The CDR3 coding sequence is TGCAGCGCCCCCCGCGGGACAGGGCAGGGCTACACCTTC. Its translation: CSAPRGTGQGYTF.

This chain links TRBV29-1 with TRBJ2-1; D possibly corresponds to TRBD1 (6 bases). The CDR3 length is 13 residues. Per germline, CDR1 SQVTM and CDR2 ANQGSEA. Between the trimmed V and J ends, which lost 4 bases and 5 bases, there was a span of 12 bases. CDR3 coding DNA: TGCAGCGTTGTAGAGCAGGGGCACAATGAGCAGTTCTTC. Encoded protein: CSVVEQGHNEQFF.

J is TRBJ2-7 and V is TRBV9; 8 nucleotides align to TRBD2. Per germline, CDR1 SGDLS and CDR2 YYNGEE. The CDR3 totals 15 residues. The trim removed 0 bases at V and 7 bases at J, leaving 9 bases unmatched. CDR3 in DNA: TGTGCCAGCAGCGTAGCTCCTAGCGGGCCGAGAGAGCAGTACTTC. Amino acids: CASSVAPSGPREQYF.